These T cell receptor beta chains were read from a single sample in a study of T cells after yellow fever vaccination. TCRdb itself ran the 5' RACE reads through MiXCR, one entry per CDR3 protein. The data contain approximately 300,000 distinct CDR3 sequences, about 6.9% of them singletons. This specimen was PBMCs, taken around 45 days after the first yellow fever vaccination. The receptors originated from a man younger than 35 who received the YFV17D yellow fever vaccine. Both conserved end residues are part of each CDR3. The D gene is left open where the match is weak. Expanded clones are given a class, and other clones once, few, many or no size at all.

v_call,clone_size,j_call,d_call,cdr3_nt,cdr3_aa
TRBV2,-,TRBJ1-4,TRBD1,TGTGCCAGCAAACACAGGGGAACGACTAATGAAAAACTGTTTTTT,CASKHRGTTNEKLFF
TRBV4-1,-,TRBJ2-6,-,TGCGCCAGCAGCCAAGGCTCAACAGGAGGACGTGCCGTCCTGACTTTC,CASSQGSTGGRAVLTF
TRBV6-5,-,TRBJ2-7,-,TGTGCCAGCAGTTACTCTGGGCAGGGGGGCTACGAGCAGTACTTC,CASSYSGQGGYEQYF
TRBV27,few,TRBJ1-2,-,TGTGCCAGCAGCCCGACGGGGGCGGTTCACTATGGCTACACCTTC,CASSPTGAVHYGYTF
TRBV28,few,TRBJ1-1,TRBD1,TGTGCCAGCACCCTGGACAGGGCGGTCCGGGCTTTCTTT,CASTLDRAVRAFF
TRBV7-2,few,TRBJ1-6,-,TGTGCCAGCAGCTTAGAAGTCGGGGGATCACCCCTCCACTTT,CASSLEVGGSPLHF
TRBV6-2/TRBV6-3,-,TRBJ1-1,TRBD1,TGTGCCAGCAGCAACAGGGGCGGGCGGACTGAAGCTTTCTTT,CASSNRGGRTEAFF
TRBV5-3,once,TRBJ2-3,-,TGTGCCAGAAGCTTGGGTGAGCCTGGACGGGGACTCACAGATACGCAGTATTTT,CARSLGEPGRGLTDTQYF
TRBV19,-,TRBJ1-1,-,TGTGCCAGCCGATGGGCCAACACTGAAGCTTTCTTT,CASRWANTEAFF
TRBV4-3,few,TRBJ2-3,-,TGCGCCAGCAGCCAAGCCACCCCCACAGATACGCAGTATTTT,CASSQATPTDTQYF
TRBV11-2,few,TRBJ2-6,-,TGTGCCAGCAGACCTGGACCCCTCGGTCGGCTCCTGACTTTC,CASRPGPLGRLLTF
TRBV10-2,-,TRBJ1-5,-,TGCGCCAGCGGGGGTGGCAATCAGCCCCAGCATTTT,CASGGGNQPQHF
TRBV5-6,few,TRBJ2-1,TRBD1,TGTGCCAGCTTCCGGGACAGGTACTACAATGAGCAGTTCTTC,CASFRDRYYNEQFF
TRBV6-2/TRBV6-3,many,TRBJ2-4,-,TGTGCCAGCAGTTACTCGTTTGGGACGGTCGAAAACATTCAGTACTTC,CASSYSFGTVENIQYF
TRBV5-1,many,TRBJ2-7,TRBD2,TGCGCCAGCAGCTTGGCTAGCGGGTGGGACGAGCAGTACTTC,CASSLASGWDEQYF
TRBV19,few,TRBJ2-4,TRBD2,TGTGCCAGTAGTCTGGGAGAGAGGACTAGCGGTGACATTCAGTACTTC,CASSLGERTSGDIQYF
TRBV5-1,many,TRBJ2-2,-,TGCGCCAGCGGATGGTGGGACACCGGGGAGCTGTTTTTT,CASGWWDTGELFF
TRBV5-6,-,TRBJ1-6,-,TGTGCCAGCAGCCAGCTGACATGGGCTGATTCACCCCTCCACTTT,CASSQLTWADSPLHF
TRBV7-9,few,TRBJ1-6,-,TGTGCCAGCAGCTTAGCCCGTTTGGCCTATAATTCACCCCTCCACTTT,CASSLARLAYNSPLHF
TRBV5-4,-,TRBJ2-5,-,TGTGCCAGCAGCTTTGGTAGTACGGAGACCCAGTACTTC,CASSFGSTETQYF
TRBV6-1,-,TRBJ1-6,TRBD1,TGTGCCAGCAGGACAGGGTTGGGTTCACCCCTCCACTTT,CASRTGLGSPLHF
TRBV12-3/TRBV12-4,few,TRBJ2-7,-,TGTGCCAGCAGTTTAGCGACGCAGGTGGCCTACGAGCAGTACTTC,CASSLATQVAYEQYF
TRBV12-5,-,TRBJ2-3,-,TGTGCTAGTGGTTTCGGGACTAGCACAGATACGCAGTATTTT,CASGFGTSTDTQYF
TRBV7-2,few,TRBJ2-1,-,TGTGCCAGCAGCATCGGCGTGGCAGGGACCAATGAGCAGTTCTTC,CASSIGVAGTNEQFF
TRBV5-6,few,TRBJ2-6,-,TGTGCCAGCAGTTACAGGCTCTCTGGGGCCAACGTCCTGACTTTC,CASSYRLSGANVLTF
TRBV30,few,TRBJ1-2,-,TGTGCCTGGAGCCCGGGGAACTATGGCTACACCTTC,CAWSPGNYGYTF
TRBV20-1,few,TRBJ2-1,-,TGCAGTGCTAGAGATTTGACTCGCGGTTCTGAGCAGTTCTTC,CSARDLTRGSEQFF
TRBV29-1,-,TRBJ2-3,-,TGCAGTGGGGAGGACCCTTACACAGATACGCAGTATTTT,CSGEDPYTDTQYF
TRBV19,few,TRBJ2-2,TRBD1,TGTGCCAGTAGTATGGGACAGGGGGCCGGGGAGCTGTTTTTT,CASSMGQGAGELFF
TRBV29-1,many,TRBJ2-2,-,TGCAGCGTTGAGGCTTCCTCCGGAGAGCTGTTTTTT,CSVEASSGELFF